The T cell receptor (beta chain) described here comes from a study of T cell repertoires in cytomegalovirus infection. Study-wide points: Accumulated public TCR beta family frequency recognized individuals carrying CMV together with the relevant HLA. HLA-C-restricted CMV-specific TCR beta clonotypes were dominant in the ex vivo response.

This clonotype has a handful of counts. What it recognizes is unknown. Using its own MiXCR run on the reads, TCRdb lists one record per CDR3 protein. The data show under 800,000 distinct CDR3 sequences, 24% seen once. Sequencing was performed on CD8+ T cells from PBMCs. The clonotype was recovered from a human donor in good health (CMV status not recorded). Some clones in this sample may be carry-over from other donors' samples.

The DNA for the CDR3 is TGTGCCACCAGTGATTTAAGGGGGACAGGAGACTACAATGAGCAGTTCTTC. Protein sequence: CATSDLRGTGDYNEQFF. J is TRBJ2-1 and V is TRBV24-1, with 8 positions matching TRBD1. V lost 1 base and J lost 3; bases outside the gene matches: 7. Germline loops: CDR1 KGHDR, CDR2 SFDVKD. The CDR3 contains 17 residues.